These 14 T cell receptor beta chains came from one sample sequenced in a study of T cell repertoires in aging, cancer and after chemotherapy. TCR beta rearrangements were amplified from peripheral blood genomic DNA. A mixed TRB-A/B primer pool amplified rearranged TRB by multiplex touch-down PCR. Each CDR3 protein gets one entry after TCRdb re-called the multiplex PCR reads with MiXCR. This repertoire shows thousands of distinct CDR3 sequences, 25% to 30% found once; its top ten account for roughly 68%. The sequenced material came from blood. These receptors all come from a human donor with a blood cancer. The donor label of this sample is uncertain.

This clonotype was detected a few times. This chain uses TRBV6-1 with TRBJ2-2, with D possibly being TRBD1 or TRBD2 (5 bases each). Trimming removed 2 bases from V and 4 bases from J, with 8 bases in between. The CDR3 totals 14 residues. CDR1 is MNHNS, CDR2 SASEGT, per germline. The CDR3 nucleotides read TGTGCCAGCAGTGAACTGAGGGGCACCGGGGAGCTGTTTTTT. Amino acid sequence: CASSELRGTGELFF.

This clonotype was seen more than once but under ten times. This chain links TRBV27 with TRBJ2-3, with D tentatively TRBD2 (5 bases). V lost 5 bases, J lost 0 bases, and 30 bases lay in between. Germline V gives CDR1 MNHEY, CDR2 SMNVEV (reference sequence). This CDR3 contains 21 residues. Here the CDR3 DNA reads TGTGCCAGCAGTCCACCCCTCCCAGCGGTAGCAGTCCGGGCTAGCACAGATACGCAGTATTTT. Translating gives CASSPPLPAVAVRASTDTQYF.

This clonotype was detected only a few times. The chain recombines TRBV6-2 or TRBV6-3 with TRBJ2-3, with 9 bases that match TRBD2. CDR3 length: 12 amino acids. The V gene end was trimmed by 7 bases and the J gene end by 11 bases; junction bases not matched to a gene: 7. Germline V lookup: CDR1 MNHEY, CDR2 SVGEGT. CDR3 sequence: CASNNGAGGQYF. Here the CDR3 DNA reads TGTGCCAGCAATAACGGAGCGGGGGGGCAGTATTTT.

By share, this clonotype ranks as medium-sized (0.01 to 0.1%). The gene calls are TRBV29-1 and TRBJ2-1; D is perhaps TRBD1 (6 bases). Germline assignment: CDR1 SQVTM and CDR2 ANQGSEA. The CDR3 runs to 17 residues. With 1 base removed from V and 6 bases from J, the gap between germline ends came to 22 bases. CDR3 nucleotide sequence: TGCAGCGTTGAAGGTCTTGTCGGCCAGAAAGGGGGCAATGAGCAGTTCTTC. It is translated as CSVEGLVGQKGGNEQFF.

This clonotype came up many times. The V gene is TRBV27, the J gene TRBJ2-1; D is unresolved. The V end lost 6 bases, the J end lost 0 bases, and 9 bases lay between the germline ends. The germline gives CDR1 MNHEY, CDR2 SMNVEV (reference sequence). This CDR3 has 14 residues. CDR3 in amino acids: CASSSTRSYNEQFF. CDR3 sequence (DNA): TGTGCCAGCAGCTCGACTCGCTCCTACAATGAGCAGTTCTTC.

The rearrangement joins TRBV24-1 to TRBJ2-2; D gene uncertain. This CDR3 spans 13 amino acids. The V gene's germline CDR1 is KGHDR and CDR2 SFDVKD. V shed 10 bases and J shed 3 bases, with 11 bases lying between them. DNA for the CDR3: TGTGCCACAGCTGCGTGGTACACCGGGGAGCTGTTTTTT. Encoded protein: CATAAWYTGELFF.

This clonotype was observed at least ten times. The V call is TRBV12-3 or TRBV12-4, the J call TRBJ2-5; possibly TRBD2 for D (5 bases). The CDR3 sequence is 13 residues long. Trimming shortened V by 5 bases and J by 2 bases, and 9 bases separated the two germline ends. CDR3 loop: CASSVGDQETQYF. DNA for the CDR3: TGTGCCAGCAGTGTGGGAGATCAAGAGACCCAGTACTTC.

The CDR3 nucleotides are TGTGCCTCCAAGACAGGGGGCCTATACAATGAGCAGTTCTTC. This translates into CASKTGGLYNEQFF. The rearrangement uses TRBV7-6 and TRBJ2-1, with 10 bases identical to TRBD1. The CDR3 consists of 14 residues. In germline, CDR1 is SGHVS, CDR2 FNYEAQ. V shed 11 bases, J shed 4 bases, and the junction held 8 bases outside the gene matches. The full variable domain, rest sourced from reference TRBV7-6 and TRBJ2-1, is GAGVSQSPRYKVTKRGQDVALRCDPISGHVSLYWYRQALGQGPEFLTYFNYEAQQDKSGLPNDRFSAERPEGSISTLTIQRTEQRDSAMYRCASKTGGLYNEQFFGPGTRLTVL.

This clonotype was counted between two and nine times. The J gene is TRBJ2-7, the V gene TRBV6-5, with 13 bases aligning to TRBD2. Germline V gene lookup returns CDR1 MNHEY and CDR2 SVGAGI. Trimming cost V 5 bases and J 4 bases; bases outside gene matches: 11. This CDR3 has 17 amino acids. The CDR3 bases are TGTGCCAGCAGTCAGACTCTACGACTAGCGGGGGGTTACGAGCAGTACTTC. It translates to CASSQTLRLAGGYEQYF.

This clonotype was seen a handful of times. The chain links TRBV5-6 to TRBJ1-6, with 10 nucleotides matching TRBD1. V was clipped by 6 bases and J by 7 bases; unmatched bases: 7. The CDR3 covers 15 residues. Per germline, CDR1 SGHDT and CDR2 YYEEEE. The CDR3 DNA follows: TGTGCCAGCAAGACCTCGGGACAGGGGAATTCACCCCTCCACTTT. Its translation: CASKTSGQGNSPLHF. Combining the CDR3 with reference TRBV5-6 and TRBJ1-6 gives the whole variable domain DAGVTQSPTHLIKTRGQQVTLRCSPKSGHDTVSWYQQALGQGPQFIFQYYEEEERQRGNFPDRFSGHQFPNYSSELNVNALLLGDSALYLCASKTSGQGNSPLHFGNGTRLTVT.

This clonotype was recorded once. The J gene is TRBJ1-2, the V gene TRBV30; D gene uncertain. This CDR3 has 11 amino acids. V gave up 4 bases and J gave up 8 bases, with 11 bases separating them. Germline V gene lookup returns CDR1 GTSNPN and CDR2 SVGIG (reference sequence). The CDR3 nucleotides read TGTGCCTGGATTGCCGTTCGCGGCTACACCTTC. It is translated as CAWIAVRGYTF.

This rearrangement joins TRBV20-1 to TRBJ2-7; possibly TRBD1 or TRBD2 for D (7 bases each). Trimming removed 0 bases at V and 1 base at J, with 13 bases between. The germline V gene has CDR1 DFQATT and CDR2 SNEGSKA (reference sequence). The CDR3 has 15 residues. The CDR3 reads CSARDFQGGSYEQYF. The DNA for the CDR3 is TGCAGTGCTAGAGATTTCCAGGGGGGGTCCTACGAGCAGTACTTC.

This clonotype was detected only a few times. V is TRBV5-6 and J is TRBJ1-1; possible D gene TRBD1, 5 bases. CDR3 length: 16 residues. Between the trimmed V and J ends, which lost 4 bases and 1 base, there was a span of 17 bases. CDR1 is SGHDT, CDR2 YYEEEE, per germline. This CDR3 reads CASSLRRGHWNTEAFF. CDR3 DNA: TGTGCCAGCAGCCTCCGGCGCGGACACTGGAACACTGAAGCTTTCTTT. The variable domain in full, with the rest retrieved from reference TRBV5-6 and TRBJ1-1, is DAGVTQSPTHLIKTRGQQVTLRCSPKSGHDTVSWYQQALGQGPQFIFQYYEEEERQRGNFPDRFSGHQFPNYSSELNVNALLLGDSALYLCASSLRRGHWNTEAFFGQGTRLTVV.

The chain is built from TRBV5-6 and TRBJ1-5; D is unresolved. The CDR3 is made up of 14 amino acids. Germline V gene lookup returns CDR1 SGHDT and CDR2 YYEEEE. V was shortened by 4 bases and J by 4 bases, with 12 bases between the two germline ends. CDR3 loop: CASSPRTDNQPQHF. In DNA form, the CDR3 reads TGTGCCAGCAGCCCCCGGACGGATAATCAGCCCCAGCATTTT.